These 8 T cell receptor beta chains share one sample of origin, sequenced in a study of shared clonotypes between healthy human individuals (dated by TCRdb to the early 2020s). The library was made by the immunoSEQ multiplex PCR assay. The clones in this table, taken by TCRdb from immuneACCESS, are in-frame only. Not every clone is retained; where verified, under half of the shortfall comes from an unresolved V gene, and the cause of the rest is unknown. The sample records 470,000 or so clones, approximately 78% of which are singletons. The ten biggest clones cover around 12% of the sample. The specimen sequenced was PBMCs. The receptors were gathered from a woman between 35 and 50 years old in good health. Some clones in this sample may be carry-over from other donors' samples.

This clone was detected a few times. The DNA for the CDR3 is TGCGCCAGCTCCTGTTCGGGGCCCCAGCATTTT. Protein: CASSCSGPQHF. V is TRBV23-1 and J is TRBJ1-5; D uncertain. TRBV23-1 is sorted into the ORF group, with uncertain function. Trimming removed 8 bases at V and 9 bases at J, with 11 bases between. The CDR3 covers 11 residues.

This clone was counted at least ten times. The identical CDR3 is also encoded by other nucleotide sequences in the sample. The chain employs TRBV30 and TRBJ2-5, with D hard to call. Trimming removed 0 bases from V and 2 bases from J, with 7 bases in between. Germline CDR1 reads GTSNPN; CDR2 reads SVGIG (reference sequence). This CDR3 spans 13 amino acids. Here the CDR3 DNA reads TGTGCCTGGAGTGTAGGGTGGCAAGAGACCCAGTACTTC. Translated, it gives CAWSVGWQETQYF.

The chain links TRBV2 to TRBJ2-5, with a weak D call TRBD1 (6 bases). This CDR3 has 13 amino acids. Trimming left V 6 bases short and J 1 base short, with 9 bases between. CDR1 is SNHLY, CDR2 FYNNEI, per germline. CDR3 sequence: CASSRGPQETQYF. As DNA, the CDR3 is TGTGCCAGCAGCAGGGGTCCCCAAGAGACCCAGTACTTC.

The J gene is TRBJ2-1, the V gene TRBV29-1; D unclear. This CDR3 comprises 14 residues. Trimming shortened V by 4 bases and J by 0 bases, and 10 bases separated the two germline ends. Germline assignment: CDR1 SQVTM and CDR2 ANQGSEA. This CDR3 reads CSVAHWGSYNEQFF. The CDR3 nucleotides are TGCAGCGTTGCGCACTGGGGCTCCTACAATGAGCAGTTCTTC.

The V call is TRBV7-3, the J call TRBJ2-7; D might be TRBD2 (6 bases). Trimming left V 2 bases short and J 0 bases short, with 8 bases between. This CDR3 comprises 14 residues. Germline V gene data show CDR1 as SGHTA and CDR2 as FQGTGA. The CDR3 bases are TGTGCCAGCAGCTTACGGCGGGACTCCTACGAGCAGTACTTC. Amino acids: CASSLRRDSYEQYF. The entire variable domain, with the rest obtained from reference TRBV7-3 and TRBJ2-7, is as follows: GAGVSQTPSNKVTEKGKYVELRCDPISGHTALYWYRQSLGQGPEFLIYFQGTGAADDSGLPNDRFFAVRPEGSVSTLKIQRTERGDSAVYLCASSLRRDSYEQYFGPGTRLTVT.

As DNA, the CDR3 is TGCGCCAGCAGCTTGCCGGGACGTCAAAGCTCTGGAAACACCATATATTTT. It specifies CASSLPGRQSSGNTIYF. V usage is TRBV5-1 and J usage is TRBJ1-3; D might be TRBD1 (5 bases). Germline lookup yields CDR1 SGHRS and CDR2 YFSETQ. Trimming left V 1 base short and J 0 bases short, with 14 bases between. The CDR3 runs 17 residues.

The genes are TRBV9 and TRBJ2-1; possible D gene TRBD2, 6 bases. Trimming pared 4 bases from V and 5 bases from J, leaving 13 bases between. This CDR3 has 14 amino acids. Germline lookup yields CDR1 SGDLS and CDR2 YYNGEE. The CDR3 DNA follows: TGTGCCAGCAGCCCTCGGGGGACTGACAATGAGCAGTTCTTC. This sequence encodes CASSPRGTDNEQFF.

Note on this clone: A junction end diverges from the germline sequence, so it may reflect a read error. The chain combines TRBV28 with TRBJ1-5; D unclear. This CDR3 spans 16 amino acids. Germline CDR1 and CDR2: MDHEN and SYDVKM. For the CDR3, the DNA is TGTACCAGCAGCCTGACCGCTACATATAGCAATCAGCCCCAGCATTTT. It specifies CTSSLTATYSNQPQHF. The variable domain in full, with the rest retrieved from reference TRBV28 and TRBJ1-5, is DVKVTQSSRYLVKRTGEKVFLECVQDMDHENMFWYRQDPGLGLRLIYFSYDVKMKEKGDIPEGYSVSREKKERFSLILESASTNQTSMYLCTSSLTATYSNQPQHFGDGTRLSIL.